Described below is a single TCR beta chain sequence and its context. The source of the sample is a study of identical twins. V gave up 5 bases and J gave up 5 bases; unmatched junction bases: 12. Germline V gene data show CDR1 as SGHTA and CDR2 as FQGTGA. The CDR3 runs 16 residues. Addition of a universal primer site occurred through template switching, and cDNA carried unique molecular identifiers. TCRdb ran MiXCR on the 5' RACE reads and lists one entry per CDR3 protein. Of roughly 240,000 distinct CDR3 sequences in the sample, about 7.5% were seen once. Another study also made use of these data, one on yellow fever vaccine responses in identical twins.

The receptor was isolated from a woman between 18 and 29 years old in good health. The sample consisted of CD8+ T cells sorted from blood. The genes are TRBV7-3 and TRBJ2-7; 10 nucleotides line up with TRBD1. The CDR3 loop reads CASSRSGQGGFDEQYF. The CDR3 bases are TGTGCCAGCAGCCGTTCCGGACAGGGGGGTTTTGACGAGCAGTACTTC.